At least ten counts were recorded for the clone carrying this T cell receptor (beta chain). What it binds is not known. MiXCR, run by TCRdb on the 5' RACE reads, gives a single entry per CDR3 protein. The sample carries hundreds of thousands of distinct CDR3 sequences, around 8.8% recorded once. The entry originates in a study of identical twins. Findings and limits, study-wide: Compared with unrelated sharing, twin-shared out-of-frame alpha sequences had more low-probability sequences. Out-of-frame TCR alpha sharing in monozygotic twins exceeded recombination model predictions. With beta out-of-frame sequences, excess sharing by twins was weaker. Carriage of fewer insertions was seen in abundant cord blood beta clonotypes, whereas memory repertoires showed none.

Trimming pared 6 bases from V and 0 bases from J, leaving 12 bases between. The CDR3 length is 16 residues. Looked up from germline, CDR1 is MDHEN and CDR2 is SYDVKM. Another study also made use of these data, one on yellow fever vaccine responses in identical twins.

The J gene is TRBJ2-6, the V gene TRBV28, with D possibly being TRBD1 (6 bases). The receptor's source is a woman younger than 30 in good health. Sequenced material: memory (CD45RO+) T cells sorted from blood. CDR3 DNA: TGTGCCAGCAGCTTAGGGACAAACTCTGGGGCCAACGTCCTGACTTTC. Its translation is CASSLGTNSGANVLTF.